This T cell receptor (beta chain) was profiled in a study of blood T cell repertoires in COVID-19. Overall study context: Samples representing acute and convalescent COVID-19 were sourced from the United States, Italy and Spain. In each case, the material was cDNA or gDNA derived from T cells, B-cell-depleted T cells, or PBMCs.

Trimming removed 0 bases from V and 10 bases from J; junction bases left unmatched: 13. Looked up from germline, CDR1 is SGDLS and CDR2 is YYNGEE. This CDR3 comprises 17 residues. Authors' methods: Amplification of reference gene primers provided the estimated nucleated cell counts. The method was immunoSEQ multiplex PCR; TCRdb's version includes in-frame clones alone and lacks a portion of them. D and trimming come from the DNA, and the V and J calls and clone size come from that table. The sample holds some 220,000 clones, 80% seen once. The sequence was collected from a human donor in a cohort sampled during active COVID-19. This chain joins TRBV9 and TRBJ2-1; TRBD2 aligns across 10 bases. Sequences were obtained from peripheral blood. The CDR3 nucleotides read TGTGCCAGCAGCGTAGGGGCGAGCGGGGGGGCGATGGACGAGCAGTTCTTC. The encoded protein is CASSVGASGGAMDEQFF.